One and the same sample provided the 17 T cell receptor beta chains below, sequenced in a study of CD8+ T cells in alopecia areata. Sequencing templates came from extracted RNA that was reverse transcribed into cDNA. Clones were read by immunoSEQ multiplex PCR, and TCRdb kept only the in-frame ones, dropping some. This table holds 130,000 to 150,000 clones, 75% to 85% found once. Treatment specified: oral pan-JAK inhibitor, 5-10 mg twice daily. The sample consisted of CD8+ T cells sorted from blood, taken at week 4, from a patient treated with tofacitinib. The receptor set was obtained from a human donor with alopecia areata.

The V and J genes are TRBV29-1 and TRBJ2-3; D is ambiguous. Trimming took 3 bases from V and 0 from J, leaving 13 bases between them. The CDR3 spans 15 residues. In germline, CDR1 is SQVTM, CDR2 ANQGSEA. CDR3 sequence (DNA): TGCAGCGTTGATCGGCCCGACTTGAGCACAGATACGCAGTATTTT. This encodes CSVDRPDLSTDTQYF.

Note on this clone: Additional DNA sequences in this sample encode the identical CDR3. This chain joins TRBV27 and TRBJ2-7; tentatively, D is TRBD1 (6 bases). The length of the CDR3 is 12 residues. V was pared by 5 bases and J by 4 bases, with 9 bases between. Germline CDR1 reads MNHEY; CDR2 reads SMNVEV (reference sequence). CDR3 DNA: TGTGCCAGCAGTCTCACAGGGTACGAGCAGTACTTC. Its protein is CASSLTGYEQYF.

The chain carries TRBV7-6 and TRBJ1-2; D gene uncertain. From germline, CDR1 is SGHVS and CDR2 FNYEAQ. V was trimmed by 2 bases and J by 4 bases, leaving 14 bases between them. The length of the CDR3 is 15 residues. For the CDR3, the DNA is TGTGCCAGCAGCTTAAGGGTTGCGGGGAGCTATGGCTACACCTTC. The encoded protein is CASSLRVAGSYGYTF.

The CDR3 here is CSVLGSGPIQETQYF. The CDR3 DNA reads as TGCAGCGTTCTCGGGAGCGGACCGATCCAAGAGACCCAGTACTTC. The rearrangement links TRBV29-1 to TRBJ2-5, with TRBD2 as a possible D gene (6 bases). The CDR3 length is 15 residues. V lost 5 bases, J lost 1 base, and 17 bases lay in between. CDR1 and CDR2 from the germline V gene are SQVTM and ANQGSEA.

This clone has a handful of counts. The rearrangement links TRBV10-3 to TRBJ1-2; D gene unclear. In germline, CDR1 is ENHRY, CDR2 SYGVKD. Trimming pared 6 bases from V and 6 bases from J, leaving 14 bases between. The CDR3 runs 13 residues. Here the CDR3 DNA reads TGTGCCATCAGGGAAAACGACCTAAATGGCTACACCTTC. Protein sequence: CAIRENDLNGYTF.

This clone was picked up a small number of times. The V and J genes are TRBV29-1 and TRBJ1-2; a possible D gene is TRBD1 (5 bases). The germline V and J ends were trimmed by 3 bases and 8 bases, with 16 bases remaining between them. Per the germline V gene, CDR1 is SQVTM and CDR2 is ANQGSEA. The CDR3 is made up of 13 amino acids. The CDR3 nucleotides are TGCAGCGTTGACGAACAGGCTCCCCTAGGCTACACCTTC. It yields the protein CSVDEQAPLGYTF.

This clone was recorded a few times. This rearrangement joins TRBV23-1 to TRBJ2-1; no definite D call. TRBV23-1 qualifies as an ORF whose function is uncertain. The CDR3 loop spans 13 amino acids. Deletions cut 1 base from V and 7 bases from J, with 8 bases between. Here the CDR3 DNA reads TGCGCCAGCAGTCAATTCTTAGGGAATGAGCAGTTCTTC. It is translated as CASSQFLGNEQFF.

The rearrangement links TRBV7-6 to TRBJ2-5, with TRBD2 identical over 13 bases. From germline, CDR1 is SGHVS and CDR2 FNYEAQ. Trimming removed 5 bases from V and 2 bases from J; junction bases left unmatched: 5. This CDR3 spans 16 amino acids. For the CDR3, the DNA is TGTGCCAGCAGCCCGGGACTAGCGGGGCTTCAAGAGACCCAGTACTTC. This sequence encodes CASSPGLAGLQETQYF.

The gene calls are TRBV4-1 and TRBJ2-2; no firm D call. The germline V gene has CDR1 MGHRA and CDR2 YSYEKL. Trimming took off 1 base at V and 6 bases at J, with 3 bases between the two ends. CDR3 length: 12 residues. CDR3 amino acids: CASSQVPGELFF. CDR3 DNA sequence: TGCGCCAGCAGCCAAGTTCCCGGGGAGCTGTTTTTT.

This clone was observed once. This chain uses TRBV5-1 with TRBJ2-1, with a weak D call TRBD2 (6 bases). The V end was cut by 0 bases, the J end by 3 bases, with 13 bases between. The CDR3 has 16 amino acids. The germline CDR1 and CDR2 sequences are SGHRS and YFSETQ. The CDR3 bases are TGCGCCAGCAGCTTGGATGGGGACTTCTTCTACAATGAGCAGTTCTTC. This encodes CASSLDGDFFYNEQFF.

The CDR3 region has the DNA TGTGCCAGCAGCCCCGGGACTAGCGGGGACACAGATACGCAGTATTTT. Its translation: CASSPGTSGDTDTQYF. The chain combines TRBV7-9 with TRBJ2-3; 13 nucleotides agree with TRBD2. V dropped 5 bases and J dropped 2; count of bases not matched to a gene: 4. Germline CDR1 reads SEHNR; CDR2 reads FQNEAQ (reference sequence). This CDR3 has 16 residues.

The CDR3 loop is CASSLQKNFDNEQFF. In DNA form, the CDR3 reads TGTGCCAGCAGCTTACAGAAAAACTTCGACAATGAGCAGTTCTTC. The chain employs TRBV5-6 and TRBJ2-1; D unclear. There are 15 residues in the CDR3. V lost 2 bases and J lost 5, with 14 bases in between. The V gene's germline CDR1 is SGHDT and CDR2 YYEEEE. Supplemented by reference TRBV5-6 and TRBJ2-1, the full variable domain reads DAGVTQSPTHLIKTRGQQVTLRCSPKSGHDTVSWYQQALGQGPQFIFQYYEEEERQRGNFPDRFSGHQFPNYSSELNVNALLLGDSALYLCASSLQKNFDNEQFFGPGTRLTVL.

The chain links TRBV5-1 to TRBJ2-5; TRBD1 matches 9 bases. V gave up 4 bases and J gave up 1 base; unmatched junction bases: 11. CDR1 is SGHRS, CDR2 YFSETQ, per germline. The CDR3 sequence is 17 residues long. In nucleotides, the CDR3 is TGCGCCAGCAGCGTAGGGACAGGGTCCCAGGTCCAAGAGACCCAGTACTTC. Its translation: CASSVGTGSQVQETQYF.

The V call is TRBV29-1, the J call TRBJ2-7, with D possibly being TRBD2 (5 bases). The V end lost 3 bases, the J end lost 2 bases, and 8 bases lay between the germline ends. This CDR3 spans 12 amino acids. CDR1 is SQVTM and CDR2 is ANQGSEA in the germline V gene. This chain's CDR3 is CSVESSTYEQYF. CDR3 in DNA: TGCAGCGTTGAGTCTAGCACCTACGAGCAGTACTTC.

The V call is TRBV14, the J call TRBJ2-4; TRBD2 agrees at 9 bases. Germline loops: CDR1 SGHDN, CDR2 FVKESK. The length of the CDR3 is 14 residues. V trimming: 2 bases; J trimming: 10 bases; junction bases outside the gene matches: 6. Written as DNA, the CDR3 is TGTGCCAGCAGCCAATTTGCTAGCGGGGATATTCAGTACTTC. Its translation: CASSQFASGDIQYF.

The chain is built from TRBV27 and TRBJ1-6; 7 positions agree with TRBD1. CDR1 and CDR2 from the germline V gene are MNHEY and SMNVEV (reference sequence). This CDR3 region has 16 residues. Trimming removed 5 bases from V and 4 bases from J; junction bases left unmatched: 8. CDR3 nucleotides: TGTGCCAGCAGTATGCGGGACAGTCATTATAATTCACCCCTCCACTTT. Its protein is CASSMRDSHYNSPLHF.

The chain recombines TRBV10-3 with TRBJ2-3, with 7 bases aligning to TRBD1. Trimming took 6 bases from V and 0 from J; bases not matched to a gene: 6. Germline assignment: CDR1 ENHRY and CDR2 SYGVKD. The CDR3 runs 15 residues. The CDR3 loop reads CAISPGGASTDTQYF. The CDR3 coding sequence is TGTGCCATCAGCCCAGGGGGTGCTAGCACAGATACGCAGTATTTT.